This T cell receptor (beta chain) stems from a study of vaccination and CD4 T cells after COVID-19. Whole-study context: Blood was drawn a median around 70 days post second dose, range 14 to 241. Controls used CEFX viral epitopes (positive), HIV-1 Nef peptides (negative), or no peptide.

Cultured CD4+ T cell DNA was sequenced using the Oncomine TCR Beta short-read assay. Investigators obtained genomic DNA by extraction from cultured CD4+ T cells. Via MiXCR, TCRdb re-called the PCR reads, giving one row per CDR3 protein. The repertoire holds several thousand distinct CDR3 sequences, around 50% seen once, with around 24% in the top ten. The trim removed 4 bases at V and 0 bases at J, leaving 4 bases unmatched. Germline-derived CDR1 and CDR2 are MNHNS and SASEGT. This CDR3 is built from 15 residues. For this clonotype: Its antigen remains unidentified.

Treatment described: approximately nine-day PBMC culture with coronavirus spike peptide pools or control peptides (ViraFEST assay). Researchers collected the unexposed donor's CD4+ T cells before the COVID-19 pandemic (2011-2018). Peptide pool stimulation in ViraFEST expanded antigen-specific T cells, whose TCRs were then sequenced. This sequence joins TRBV6-1 and TRBJ2-3; TRBD1 matches at 7 bases. This receptor was taken from a human donor in good health. The sample taken for sequencing was CD4+ T cells from blood, cultured in vitro. CDR3 protein: CASSATGSSTDTQYF. The CDR3 DNA sequence: TGTGCCAGCAGTGCGACAGGGAGTAGCACAGATACGCAGTATTTT.